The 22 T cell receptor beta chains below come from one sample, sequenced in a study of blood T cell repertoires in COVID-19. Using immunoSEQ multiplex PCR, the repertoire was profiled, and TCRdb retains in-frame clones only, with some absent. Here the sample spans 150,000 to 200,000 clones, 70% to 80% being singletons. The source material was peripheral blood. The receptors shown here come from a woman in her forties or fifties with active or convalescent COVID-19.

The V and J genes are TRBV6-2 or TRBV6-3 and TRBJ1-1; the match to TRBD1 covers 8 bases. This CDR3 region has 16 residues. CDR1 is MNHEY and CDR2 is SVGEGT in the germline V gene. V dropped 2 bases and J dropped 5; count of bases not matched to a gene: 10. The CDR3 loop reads CASSYAGQHRGTEAFF. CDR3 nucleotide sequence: TGTGCCAGCAGTTACGCGGGACAGCACAGGGGGACTGAAGCTTTCTTT.

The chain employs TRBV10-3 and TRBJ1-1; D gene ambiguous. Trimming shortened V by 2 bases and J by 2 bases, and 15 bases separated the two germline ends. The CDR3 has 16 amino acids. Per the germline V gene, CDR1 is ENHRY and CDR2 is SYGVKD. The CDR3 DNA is TGTGCCATCAGTGAGGACGGGAGGGCGACTAACACTGAAGCTTTCTTT. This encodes CAISEDGRATNTEAFF.

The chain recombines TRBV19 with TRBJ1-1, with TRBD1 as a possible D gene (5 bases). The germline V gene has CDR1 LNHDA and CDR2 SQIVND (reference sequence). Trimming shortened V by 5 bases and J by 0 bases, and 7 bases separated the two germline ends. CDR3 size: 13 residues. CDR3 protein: CASSGHMNTEAFF. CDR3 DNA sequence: TGTGCCAGTAGTGGACACATGAACACTGAAGCTTTCTTT.

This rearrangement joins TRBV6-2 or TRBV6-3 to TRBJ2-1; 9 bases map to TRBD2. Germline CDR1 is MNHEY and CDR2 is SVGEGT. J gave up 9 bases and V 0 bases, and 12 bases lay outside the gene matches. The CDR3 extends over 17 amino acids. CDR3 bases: TGTGCCAGCAGTTACTCACGGGCTAGCGGGACTAGGGGTGAGCAGTTCTTC. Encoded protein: CASSYSRASGTRGEQFF.

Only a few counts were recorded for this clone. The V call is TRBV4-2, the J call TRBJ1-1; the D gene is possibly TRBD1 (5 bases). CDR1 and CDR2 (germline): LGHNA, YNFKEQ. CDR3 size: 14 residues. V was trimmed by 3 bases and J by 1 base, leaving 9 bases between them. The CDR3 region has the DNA TGTGCCAGCAGCCAGCCCCAGGGGAACACTGAAGCTTTCTTT. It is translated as CASSQPQGNTEAFF.

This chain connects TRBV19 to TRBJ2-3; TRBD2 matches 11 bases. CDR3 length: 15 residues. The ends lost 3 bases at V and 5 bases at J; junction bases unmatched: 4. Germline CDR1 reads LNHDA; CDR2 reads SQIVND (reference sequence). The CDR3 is CASSIGLAGGDTQYF. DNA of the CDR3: TGTGCCAGTAGTATTGGTCTAGCGGGAGGAGATACGCAGTATTTT.

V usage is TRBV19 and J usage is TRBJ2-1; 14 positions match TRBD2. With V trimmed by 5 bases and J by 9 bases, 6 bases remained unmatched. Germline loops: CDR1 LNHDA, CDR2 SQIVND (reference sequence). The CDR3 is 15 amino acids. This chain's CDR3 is CASSHGLAGGSEQFF. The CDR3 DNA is TGTGCCAGTAGTCATGGACTAGCGGGGGGCTCTGAGCAGTTCTTC.

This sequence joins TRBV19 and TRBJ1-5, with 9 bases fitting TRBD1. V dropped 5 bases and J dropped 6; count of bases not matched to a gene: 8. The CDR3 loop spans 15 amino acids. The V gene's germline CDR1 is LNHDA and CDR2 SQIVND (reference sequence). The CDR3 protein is CASSFTGGYVQPQHF. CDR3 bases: TGTGCCAGTAGTTTTACAGGGGGCTACGTTCAGCCCCAGCATTTT.

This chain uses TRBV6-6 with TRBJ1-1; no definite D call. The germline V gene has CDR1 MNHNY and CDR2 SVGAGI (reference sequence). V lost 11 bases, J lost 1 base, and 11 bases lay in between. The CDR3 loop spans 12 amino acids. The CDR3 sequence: CAVHTPNTEAFF. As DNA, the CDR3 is TGTGCCGTACATACACCGAACACTGAAGCTTTCTTT.

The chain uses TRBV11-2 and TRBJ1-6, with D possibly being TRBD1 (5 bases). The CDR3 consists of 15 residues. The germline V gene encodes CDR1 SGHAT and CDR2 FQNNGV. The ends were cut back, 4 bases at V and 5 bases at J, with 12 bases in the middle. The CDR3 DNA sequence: TGTGCCAGCAGCTCCCAAGTCAGGGATAATTCACCCCTCCACTTT. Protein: CASSSQVRDNSPLHF.

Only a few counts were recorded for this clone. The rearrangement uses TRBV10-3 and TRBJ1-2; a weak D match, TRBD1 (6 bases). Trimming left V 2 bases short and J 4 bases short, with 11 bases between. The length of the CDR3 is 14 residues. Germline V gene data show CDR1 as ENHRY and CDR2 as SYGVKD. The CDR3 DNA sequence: TGTGCCATCAGTGAGCCCTCCAGGGGCTATGGCTACACCTTC. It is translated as CAISEPSRGYGYTF.

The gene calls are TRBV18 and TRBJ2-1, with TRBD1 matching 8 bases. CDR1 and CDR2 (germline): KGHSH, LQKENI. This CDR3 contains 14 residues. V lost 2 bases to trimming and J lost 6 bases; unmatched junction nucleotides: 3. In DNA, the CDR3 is TGTGCCAGCTCACCAGGGACAGGATCCAATGAGCAGTTCTTC. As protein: CASSPGTGSNEQFF. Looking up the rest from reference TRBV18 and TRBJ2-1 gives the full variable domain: NAGVMQNPRHLVRRRGQEARLRCSPMKGHSHVYWYRQLPEEGLKFMVYLQKENIIDESGMPKERFSAEFPKEGPSILRIQQVVRGDSAAYFCASSPGTGSNEQFFGPGTRLTVL.

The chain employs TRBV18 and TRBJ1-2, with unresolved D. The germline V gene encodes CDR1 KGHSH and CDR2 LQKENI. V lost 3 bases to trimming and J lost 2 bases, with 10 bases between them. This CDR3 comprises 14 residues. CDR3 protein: CASSPTAQNYGYTF. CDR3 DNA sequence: TGTGCCAGCTCACCGACGGCACAGAACTATGGCTACACCTTC.

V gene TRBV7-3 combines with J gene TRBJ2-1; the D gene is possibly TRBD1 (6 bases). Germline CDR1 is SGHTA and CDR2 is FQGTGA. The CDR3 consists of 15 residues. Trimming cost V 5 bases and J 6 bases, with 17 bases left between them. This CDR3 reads CASSRVGGMSNEQFF. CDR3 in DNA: TGTGCCAGCAGCCGCGTTGGGGGCATGAGCAATGAGCAGTTCTTC.

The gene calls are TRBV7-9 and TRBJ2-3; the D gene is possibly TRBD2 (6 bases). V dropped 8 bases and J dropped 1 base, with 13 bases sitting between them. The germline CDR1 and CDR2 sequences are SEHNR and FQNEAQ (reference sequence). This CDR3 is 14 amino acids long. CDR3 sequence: CASQLGGGTDTQYF. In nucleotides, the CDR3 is TGTGCCAGCCAGCTGGGCGGGGGCACAGATACGCAGTATTTT.

The CDR3 nucleotides read TGCAGTGCTAGCTTCTACAATGAGCAGTTCTTC. It is translated as CSASFYNEQFF. The chain employs TRBV20-1 and TRBJ2-1; D is ambiguous. From germline, CDR1 is DFQATT and CDR2 SNEGSKA (reference sequence). The CDR3 totals 11 residues. Trimming took off 3 bases at V and 3 bases at J, with 3 bases between the two ends.

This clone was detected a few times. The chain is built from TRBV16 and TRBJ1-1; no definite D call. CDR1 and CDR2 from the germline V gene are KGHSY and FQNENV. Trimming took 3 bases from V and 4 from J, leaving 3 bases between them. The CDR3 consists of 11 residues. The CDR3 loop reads CASSHGTEAFF. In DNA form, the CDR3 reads TGTGCCAGCAGCCACGGCACTGAAGCTTTCTTT.

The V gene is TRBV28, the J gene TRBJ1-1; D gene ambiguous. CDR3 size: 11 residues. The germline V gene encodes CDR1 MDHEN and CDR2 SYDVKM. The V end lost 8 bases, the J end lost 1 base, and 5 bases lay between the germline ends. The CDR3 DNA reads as TGTGCCAGCTGGCAGAACACTGAAGCTTTCTTT. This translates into CASWQNTEAFF.

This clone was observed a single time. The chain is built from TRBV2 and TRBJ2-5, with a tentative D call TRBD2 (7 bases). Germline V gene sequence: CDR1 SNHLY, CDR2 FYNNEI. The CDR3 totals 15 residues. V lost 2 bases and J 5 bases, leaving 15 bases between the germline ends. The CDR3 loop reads CASSELGGPGETQYF. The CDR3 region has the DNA TGTGCCAGCAGTGAACTGGGGGGGCCGGGGGAGACCCAGTACTTC.

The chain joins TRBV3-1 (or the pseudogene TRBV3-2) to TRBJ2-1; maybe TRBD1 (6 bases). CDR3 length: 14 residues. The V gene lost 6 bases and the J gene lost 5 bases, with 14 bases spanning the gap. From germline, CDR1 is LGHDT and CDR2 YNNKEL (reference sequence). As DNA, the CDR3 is TGTGCCAGCAGTTGGGCCAGGGGAGACAATGAGCAGTTCTTC. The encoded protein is CASSWARGDNEQFF.

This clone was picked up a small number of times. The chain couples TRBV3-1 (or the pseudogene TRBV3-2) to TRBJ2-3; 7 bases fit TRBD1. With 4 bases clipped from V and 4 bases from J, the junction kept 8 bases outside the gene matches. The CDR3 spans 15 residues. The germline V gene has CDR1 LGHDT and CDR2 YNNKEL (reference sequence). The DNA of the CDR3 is TGTGCCAGCAGCCCCAGGACAGGAAGCGCAGATACGCAGTATTTT. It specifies CASSPRTGSADTQYF.

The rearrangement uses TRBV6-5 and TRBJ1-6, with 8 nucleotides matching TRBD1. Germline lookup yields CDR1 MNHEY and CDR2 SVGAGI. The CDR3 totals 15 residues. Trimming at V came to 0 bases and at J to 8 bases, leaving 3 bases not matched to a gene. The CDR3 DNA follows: TGTGCCAGCAGTTACTCGAGACAGGGGCATTCACCCCTCCACTTT. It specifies CASSYSRQGHSPLHF.